Presented here are 5 T cell receptor beta chains from one specimen sequenced in a study of T cells after yellow fever vaccination. TCRdb passed the 5' RACE reads through MiXCR, listing each CDR3 protein once. The sample has some 340,000 distinct CDR3 sequences, around 11% seen once. The material sequenced was CD4+ T cells sorted from PBMCs, taken 45 days after the yellow fever booster vaccination. These receptors were taken from a young man who received the YFV17D yellow fever vaccine.

This clonotype was recorded a few times. This chain uses TRBV6-2 or TRBV6-3 with TRBJ2-3; D unclear. Germline CDR1 MNHEY, CDR2 SVGEGT. Trimming took off 2 bases at V and 2 bases at J, with 11 bases between the two ends. CDR3 length: 15 residues. The CDR3 here is CASSYGVGDTDTQYF. The CDR3 nucleotides are TGTGCCAGCAGTTACGGGGTTGGGGACACAGATACGCAGTATTTT.

In this sample, this clonotype turned up a few times. The rearrangement uses TRBV11-3 and TRBJ2-1; D possibly corresponds to TRBD1 (6 bases). Germline V gives CDR1 SGHNT, CDR2 YENEEA. This CDR3 is built from 16 residues. The germline V and J ends were trimmed by 2 bases and 6 bases, with 17 bases remaining between them. CDR3 sequence (DNA): TGTGCCAGCAGCTTACGCCCCGACAGGATCCCCAATGAGCAGTTCTTC. Protein sequence: CASSLRPDRIPNEQFF.

The chain links TRBV28 to TRBJ1-5; D unresolved. Germline CDR1 reads MDHEN; CDR2 reads SYDVKM. The germline V and J ends were trimmed by 8 bases and 0 bases, with 11 bases remaining between them. The CDR3 runs 14 residues. Here the CDR3 reads CASGLLSSNQPQHF. The DNA for the CDR3 is TGTGCCAGCGGACTCCTGAGTAGCAATCAGCCCCAGCATTTT.

This clonotype showed up many times. CDR3 nucleotides: TGCGCCAGCAGCTTGGAAGGGATTCCCTACAATGAGCAGTTCTTC. This codes for CASSLEGIPYNEQFF. This rearrangement joins TRBV5-1 to TRBJ2-1; D uncertain. CDR3 size: 15 residues. Germline-derived CDR1 and CDR2 are SGHRS and YFSETQ. The V gene lost 0 bases and the J gene lost 2 bases, with 9 bases spanning the gap.

The chain uses TRBV12-5 and TRBJ2-7, with 8 bases identical to TRBD1. The CDR3 consists of 16 residues. The germline gives CDR1 LGHNT, CDR2 FRNRAP. Germline trimming cut 0 bases from V and 4 bases from J; bases unmatched to any gene: 8. Here the CDR3 reads CASGLVHGQGTYEQYF. CDR3 coding DNA: TGTGCTAGTGGTTTGGTACATGGACAGGGTACTTACGAGCAGTACTTC.